Sequencing of this TCR beta chain was carried out in a study of siplizumab effects on memory and regulatory T cells. The study, taken as a whole, reports: Whether the proliferating Tregs (from siplizumab cultures) were suppressive was not confirmed. The naive T cell population seemed more diverse than memory cells and seemed a major contributor to the alloresponse.

Each sample yielded around 9.6 x 10^4 assayed TCR templates. Profiling relied on immunoSEQ multiplex PCR, and the TCRdb table lists in-frame clones only, not all of them. The data hold over 85,000 clones, with 93% observed a single time. The CDR3 loop spans 16 amino acids. Germline V gene data show CDR1 as SNHLY and CDR2 as FYNNEI. Trimming cost V 6 bases and J 4 bases; bases outside gene matches: 7. Comments on this clone: Antigen unknown.

The TCR originated in a human donor in good health. The chain carries TRBV2 and TRBJ2-6; 9 nucleotides agree with TRBD2. The sequencing sample was made of CD8+ T cells sorted from blood. CDR3 sequence reads: CASRTSGVSGANVLTF. CDR3 DNA sequence: TGTGCCAGCAGGACTAGCGGAGTATCAGGGGCCAACGTCCTGACTTTC. The full variable domain, rest sourced from reference TRBV2 and TRBJ2-6, is EPEVTQTPSHQVTQMGQEVILRCVPISNHLYFYWYRQILGQKVEFLVSFYNNEISEKSEIFDDQFSVERPDGSNFTLKIRSTKLEDSAMYFCASRTSGVSGANVLTFGAGSRLTVL.